This T cell receptor (beta chain) was sequenced for a study of T cells expressing NK-cell markers (TCRdb year 2020). Concerning the study at large: TCR beta-chain repertoires were profiled in sorted CD3+CD56+NKG2C+, CD3+CD56+NKG2C- and CD3+CD56-NKG2C+ T-cell subsets from about 8 donors. Seven of the eight sequenced donors were HCMV-seropositive and one was HCMV-seronegative. The study sequenced eight donors, all healthy volunteers chosen at random: three men and five women. Libraries were sequenced as 2 x 150 bp reads on Illumina HiSeq 2000/2500, MiSeq or NextSeq. The paper's findings and limits, for the study overall: Those dominant clonotypes were again the most abundant among CD3+CD56-NKG2C+ cells in a handful of donors, at about 28.3-60.1%. In roughly 6 donors, the dominant CD3+CD56+NKG2C+ clonotypes were found to rank among the top 10 CD8+ clonotypes and to make up roughly 1.0-7.0% of CD8+ T cells. Whether the expanded NKG2C-expressing T cell clones were specific for HCMV antigens was left unclear.

Concerning this clonotype itself: The clone's antigen remains unknown.

To determine HCMV serostatus, a commercial ELISA kit was used to detect HCMV-specific IgG in serum. Peripheral blood mononuclear cells were isolated from blood by Ficoll density gradient centrifugation. TCRdb shows the sequencer as Illumina HiSeq 2000. 5'RACE template switching, by which a universal primer site and unique molecular identifiers were added, was used to make TCR beta cDNA libraries. Synthesis of cDNA was primed from the TCR beta constant segment and was followed by two consecutive PCR amplification steps. In the authors' own workflow: MIGEC was used to demultiplex reads and group the reads by UMI, and MiTCR was used to assemble and quantify clonotypes. To exclude erroneous sequences, any TCR cDNA sequence not supported by at least two reads was discarded. The tcR package was used for downstream repertoire analysis, and clonotypes were matched across fractions by CDR3 nucleotide sequence plus V segment. VDJmatch was used to annotate antigen specificity against VDJdb, with one amino acid substitution in CDR3 allowed. TCRdb reprocessed the reads, so every CDR3 protein sequence counts as one entry and DNA is not shown. For this entry, the V and J calls and clone size follow TCRdb and not the study's own pipeline. The sample table on file contains 130,000 to 150,000 distinct CDR3 sequences. 9% to 15% of the sample is held by the ten biggest clonotypes.

There are 16 amino acids in the CDR3, from cysteine to phenylalanine inclusive. No DNA sequence was recorded. The germline V gene encodes CDR1 MGHRA and CDR2 YSYEKL. The chain employs TRBV4-1 and TRBJ2-2. This sequence was found in a man younger than 30 in good health. Donor details come from another sample of the same person, matched by shared clones. The sequencing sample was made of blood T cells: a sorted CD56 or NKG2C T cell subset, CD4+ or CD8+ T cells, or bulk PBMC T cells (not recorded which). The CDR3 region reads CASSQETAASTGELFF.